This T cell receptor (beta chain) was observed in a study of human T cells and chemical hapten exposure. This clonotype was detected a few times. The library tagged each cDNA molecule with unique molecular identifiers. TCRdb fed the reads into MiXCR, producing one record per CDR3 protein. This sample has about 120,000 distinct CDR3 sequences; about 7.7% occur once, and the top ten carry about 1.4%. The template was total RNA from unfractionated whole blood. The CDR3 has 15 residues. The germline gives CDR1 SNHLY, CDR2 FYNNEI. With V trimmed by 6 bases and J by 3 bases, 4 bases remained unmatched. The sample consisted of whole blood. This clonotype was obtained from a human donor in good health. Some clones in this sample may be carry-over from other donors' samples. The chain uses TRBV2 and TRBJ2-1; 11 positions agree with TRBD2. The CDR3: CASSGLAGGYNEQFF. CDR3 in DNA: TGTGCCAGCAGCGGACTAGCGGGCGGCTACAATGAGCAGTTCTTC.